These T cell receptor beta chains were read from a single sample in a study of a mutant IDH1 vaccine in newly diagnosed glioma. The antigens these receptors bind are not known. Produced via immunoSEQ multiplex PCR; TCRdb's table is partial and in-frame only. The sample lists about 110,000 clones, 75% to 90% seen once, with more than 0.55% in the top ten. Sequences were derived from PBMCs, sampled from a glioma patient whose treatment included an IDH1 peptide vaccine. All receptors come from a woman between 50 and 59 years old with glioma. CDR3s include the opening cysteine and the closing phenylalanine or tryptophan. D genes are given only for firm matches. Size is omitted from some rows. Given values are once, few, many or a class for expanded clones.

clone size,J gene,V gene,D gene,CDR3 protein,CDR3 DNA
few,TRBJ1-5,TRBV6-5,.,CASSRQERNQPQHF,TGTGCCAGCAGCCGTCAGGAGCGCAATCAGCCCCAGCATTTT
.,TRBJ2-5,TRBV6-1,.,CASSEGRMRETQYF,TGTGCCAGCAGTGAAGGGCGGATGAGGGAGACCCAGTACTTC
.,TRBJ1-5,TRBV6-6,.,CASGRGSYSNQPQHF,TGTGCCAGCGGCCGGGGTAGCTATAGCAATCAGCCCCAGCATTTT
.,TRBJ2-5,TRBV11-2,TRBD1,CASSLGGSGTGAGETQYF,TGTGCCAGCAGCTTAGGAGGCTCGGGGACAGGGGCCGGGGAGACCCAGTACTTC
.,TRBJ1-2,TRBV11-2,.,CASRLSGQPNYGYTF,TGTGCCAGCAGACTAAGCGGACAACCCAACTATGGCTACACCTTC
.,TRBJ2-7,TRBV5-1,.,CASSPGANEQYF,TGCGCCAGCAGTCCCGGGGCAAACGAGCAGTACTTC
.,TRBJ1-2,TRBV9,TRBD1,CASSERQGDYGYTF,TGTGCCAGCAGCGAACGACAGGGGGATTATGGCTACACCTTC
once,TRBJ2-7,TRBV28,.,CASSLGGRVQYF,TGTGCCAGCAGTTTGGGGGGACGGGTGCAGTACTTC
.,TRBJ1-1,TRBV6-6,.,CASSSYRDTEAFF,TGTGCCAGCAGTAGCTACAGGGACACTGAAGCTTTCTTT
.,TRBJ2-5,TRBV19,TRBD1,CASSISFSGQQETQYF,TGTGCCAGTAGTATATCTTTCTCGGGACAGCAAGAGACCCAGTACTTC
.,TRBJ2-5,TRBV28,TRBD1,CASSQPGQGAEVQYF,TGTGCCAGCAGTCAGCCGGGACAGGGGGCTGAGGTACAGTACTTC
.,TRBJ1-2,TRBV28,.,CASRPQDQIYGYTF,TGTGCCAGCCGCCCCCAGGACCAGATCTATGGCTACACCTTC
once,TRBJ2-7,TRBV11-2,.,CASSLVPETYEQYF,TGTGCCAGCAGCTTAGTCCCAGAGACCTACGAGCAGTACTTC
.,TRBJ2-5,TRBV6-5,.,CASSYSYQETQYF,TGTGCCAGCAGTTACTCGTACCAAGAGACCCAGTACTTC
.,TRBJ2-3,TRBV29-1,TRBD2,CSVSSGMYTDTQYF,TGCAGCGTATCTAGCGGGATGTACACAGATACGCAGTATTTT
.,TRBJ2-4,TRBV9,.,CASSAQSRDSAKNIQYF,TGTGCCAGCAGCGCGCAATCCCGGGATTCGGCCAAAAACATTCAGTACTTC
.,TRBJ2-1,TRBV9,.,CASSVSRGGSEQFF,TGTGCCAGCAGCGTAAGCAGGGGTGGTAGTGAGCAGTTCTTC
few,TRBJ1-2,TRBV10-3,.,CAISETLYGYTF,TGTGCCATCAGTGAGACACTATATGGCTACACCTTC
.,TRBJ1-6,TRBV7-3,.,CASSLEGLNSPLHF,TGTGCCAGCAGCTTAGAAGGGCTGAATTCACCCCTCCACTTT
.,TRBJ1-1,TRBV7-9,.,CASSPGGAFGAFF,TGTGCCAGCAGCCCCGGGGGAGCCTTCGGAGCTTTCTTT
.,TRBJ1-4,TRBV4-1,.,CASSHPGRINEKLFF,TGCGCCAGCAGCCATCCGGGCAGGATTAATGAAAAACTGTTTTTT
.,TRBJ2-1,TRBV10-3,.,CAITGGSSYNEQFF,TGTGCCATCACGGGCGGTAGCTCCTACAATGAGCAGTTCTTC
.,TRBJ1-3,TRBV6-5,.,CASSFNSGNTIYF,TGTGCCAGCAGTTTCAACTCTGGAAACACCATATATTTT
.,TRBJ1-5,TRBV27,TRBD1,CASRDRASSNQPQHF,TGTGCCAGCAGAGACAGGGCGTCTAGCAATCAGCCCCAGCATTTT
.,TRBJ1-3,TRBV9,.,CASSVATGPSGNTIYF,TGTGCCAGCAGCGTAGCTACGGGGCCCTCTGGAAACACCATATATTTT
.,TRBJ2-2,TRBV9,TRBD2,CASSVEGLAGNTGELFF,TGTGCCAGCAGCGTAGAGGGACTAGCGGGGAACACCGGGGAGCTGTTTTTT
.,TRBJ2-1,TRBV27,TRBD2,CASSLYGLAGDPHNEQFF,TGTGCCAGCAGTTTATACGGGCTAGCGGGGGACCCCCACAATGAGCAGTTCTTC
.,TRBJ1-1,TRBV18,TRBD1,CASSAAQGGEAFF,TGTGCCAGCTCTGCCGCCCAGGGGGGGGAAGCTTTCTTT
.,TRBJ2-7,TRBV10-2,.,CASSDLISSYEQYF,TGCGCCAGCAGTGACCTGATTAGCTCCTACGAGCAGTACTTC
.,TRBJ2-1,TRBV5-1,.,CASSIQPYSYNEQFF,TGCGCCAGCAGCATCCAACCCTATTCCTACAATGAGCAGTTCTTC
.,TRBJ2-5,TRBV23-1,TRBD1,CASSQDRVGETQYF,TGCGCCAGCAGTCAAGACAGGGTAGGAGAGACCCAGTACTTC
.,TRBJ2-7,TRBV2,TRBD2,CASTFSGLTYEQYF,TGTGCCAGCACCTTTAGCGGGTTGACCTACGAGCAGTACTTC
.,TRBJ1-1,TRBV30,.,CAWSTVSEAFF,TGTGCCTGGTCAACTGTATCTGAAGCTTTCTTT
.,TRBJ1-3,TRBV28,TRBD1,CASSPGQPSGNTIYF,TGTGCCAGCAGCCCGGGACAGCCATCTGGAAACACCATATATTTT
.,TRBJ2-7,TRBV28,TRBD1,CASSLVAGGATTSSSYEQYF,TGTGCCAGCAGTTTAGTCGCAGGGGGCGCGACTACCTCAAGCTCCTACGAGCAGTACTTC
.,TRBJ2-7,TRBV29-1,TRBD2,CSVRTSGSFEQYF,TGCAGCGTACGGACTAGCGGGAGTTTCGAGCAGTACTTC
.,TRBJ2-7,TRBV29-1,TRBD1,CSVERDRAPYEQYF,TGCAGCGTTGAAAGGGACAGGGCCCCCTACGAGCAGTACTTC
.,TRBJ2-7,TRBV7-2,TRBD1,CASSLDRGNEQYF,TGTGCCAGCAGTCTGGACAGGGGGAACGAGCAGTACTTC
.,TRBJ1-5,TRBV7-3,.,CASSFPDQPQHF,TGTGCCAGCAGCTTTCCAGACCAGCCCCAGCATTTT
.,TRBJ2-5,TRBV27,TRBD1,CASSTGGHPSQETQYF,TGTGCCAGCAGTACAGGGGGCCACCCCTCTCAAGAGACCCAGTACTTC
.,TRBJ2-7,TRBV5-1,.,CASSLMGGRQMEQYF,TGCGCCAGCAGCTTGATGGGGGGCCGCCAAATGGAGCAGTACTTC
.,TRBJ2-7,TRBV5-6,.,CASSPDGSSYEQYF,TGTGCCAGCAGCCCGGACGGAAGCTCCTACGAGCAGTACTTC
.,TRBJ1-6,TRBV7-2,.,CASSLVGGGNSPLHF,TGTGCCAGCAGCTTAGTAGGGGGAGGGAATTCACCCCTCCACTTT
.,TRBJ1-2,TRBV2,TRBD1,CARLKGANYGYTF,TGTGCCAGGTTAAAGGGGGCAAACTATGGCTACACCTTC
.,TRBJ1-4,TRBV29-1,.,CSVALTGPNEKLFF,TGCAGCGTTGCCCTAACAGGCCCTAATGAAAAACTGTTTTTT
once,TRBJ2-2,TRBV9,TRBD2,CASSLLAGVQTGELFF,TGTGCCAGCAGCCTACTAGCGGGAGTGCAGACCGGGGAGCTGTTTTTT
.,TRBJ1-3,TRBV7-9,.,CASSSDGYSGNTIYF,TGTGCCAGCAGCTCGGACGGTTACTCTGGAAACACCATATATTTT
.,TRBJ1-5,TRBV2,TRBD1,CASSGTGGNQPQHF,TGTGCCAGCAGTGGGACAGGGGGCAATCAGCCCCAGCATTTT
.,TRBJ2-7,TRBV23-1,.,CASSLMKVEDQDYEQYF,TGCGCCAGCAGTCTCATGAAGGTAGAGGACCAAGATTACGAGCAGTACTTC
.,TRBJ2-1,TRBV10-2,TRBD1,CASRGTAYNEQFF,TGCGCCAGCAGGGGGACAGCTTACAATGAGCAGTTCTTC
.,TRBJ1-2,TRBV28,TRBD1,CASSSPDRAFGYTF,TGTGCCAGCAGTTCCCCGGACAGGGCATTTGGCTACACCTTC
.,TRBJ2-5,TRBV5-4,TRBD1,CASSPGTGGIGEAQYF,TGTGCCAGCAGCCCCGGGACAGGGGGCATTGGAGAGGCCCAGTACTTC
.,TRBJ2-3,TRBV28,TRBD2,CAIFPGLAGEDTQYF,TGTGCCATTTTCCCGGGACTAGCGGGAGAAGATACGCAGTATTTT
.,TRBJ1-2,TRBV30,.,CAWSPEGGFYGYTF,TGTGCCTGGAGCCCAGAGGGGGGCTTCTATGGCTACACCTTC
.,TRBJ2-3,TRBV2,.,CASSEVGASTDTQYF,TGTGCCAGCAGTGAGGTGGGAGCTAGCACAGATACGCAGTATTTT